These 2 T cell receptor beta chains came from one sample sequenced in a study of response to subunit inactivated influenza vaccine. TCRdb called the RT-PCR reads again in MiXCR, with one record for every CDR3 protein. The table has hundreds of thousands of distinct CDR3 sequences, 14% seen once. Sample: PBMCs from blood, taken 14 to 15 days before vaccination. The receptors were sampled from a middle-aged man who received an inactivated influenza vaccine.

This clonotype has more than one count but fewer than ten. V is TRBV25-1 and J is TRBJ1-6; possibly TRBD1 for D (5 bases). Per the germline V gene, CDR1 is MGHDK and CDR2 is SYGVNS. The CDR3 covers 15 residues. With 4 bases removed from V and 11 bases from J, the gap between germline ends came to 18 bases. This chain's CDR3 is CASSVPGPGGAPLHF. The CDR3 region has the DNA TGTGCCAGCAGTGTCCCGGGACCCGGGGGGGCACCCCTCCACTTT.

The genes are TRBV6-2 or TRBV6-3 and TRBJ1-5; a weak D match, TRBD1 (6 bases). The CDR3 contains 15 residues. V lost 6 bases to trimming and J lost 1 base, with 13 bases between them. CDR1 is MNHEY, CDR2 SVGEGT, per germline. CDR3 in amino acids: CASRAGTYSNQPQHF. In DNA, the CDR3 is TGTGCCAGCAGGGCCGGGACATACAGCAATCAGCCCCAGCATTTT.